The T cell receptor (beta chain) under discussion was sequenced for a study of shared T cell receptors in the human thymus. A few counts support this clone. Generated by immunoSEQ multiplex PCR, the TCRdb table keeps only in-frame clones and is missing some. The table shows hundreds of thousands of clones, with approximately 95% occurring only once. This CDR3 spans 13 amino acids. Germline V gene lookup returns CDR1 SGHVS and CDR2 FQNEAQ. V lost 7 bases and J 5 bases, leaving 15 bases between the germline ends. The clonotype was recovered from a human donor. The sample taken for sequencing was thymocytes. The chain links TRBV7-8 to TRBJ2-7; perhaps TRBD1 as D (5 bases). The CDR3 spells CASTPIRGHEQYF. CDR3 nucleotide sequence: TGTGCCAGCACCCCGATTAGGGGCCACGAGCAGTACTTC.